The next 13 T cell receptor beta chains were all read from a single sample in a study of shared clonotypes between healthy human individuals. Produced via immunoSEQ multiplex PCR; TCRdb's table is partial and in-frame only. The sample consists of fewer than 650,000 clones, 60% to 85% of them appearing once. The sequenced material came from PBMCs. The receptors come from a woman aged 40 to 50 in good health. Some clones in this sample may be carry-over from other donors' samples.

The V and J genes are TRBV6-6 and TRBJ2-1, with 10 bases aligning to TRBD2. Looked up from germline, CDR1 is MNHNY and CDR2 is SVGAGI (reference sequence). Trimming cost V 8 bases and J 4 bases; bases outside gene matches: 8. CDR3 length: 15 amino acids. The CDR3 protein is CASGGLAPTYNEQFF. CDR3 in DNA: TGTGCCAGCGGGGGACTAGCGCCCACATACAATGAGCAGTTCTTC.

This clone has just a few counts. The J gene is TRBJ1-5, the V gene TRBV25-1; maybe TRBD1 (6 bases). Germline CDR1 and CDR2: MGHDK and SYGVNS. V was cut by 2 bases and J by 6 bases, with 11 bases left in between. The CDR3 has 14 residues. For the CDR3, the DNA is TGTGCCAGCAGTGAAAGGGGGGGGGTTCAGCCCCAGCATTTT. It translates to CASSERGGVQPQHF.

The J gene is TRBJ1-5, the V gene TRBV30; no definite D call. V dropped 1 base and J dropped 5 bases, with 12 bases sitting between them. CDR3 length equals 14 residues. Per the germline V gene, CDR1 is GTSNPN and CDR2 is SVGIG (reference sequence). The CDR3 reads CAWSASPTDQPQHF. The CDR3, as DNA: TGTGCCTGGAGTGCAAGCCCCACGGATCAGCCCCAGCATTTT.

A single count supports this clone. This chain uses TRBV28 with TRBJ2-7, with 10 bases fitting TRBD1. With 5 bases clipped from V and 2 bases from J, the junction kept 6 bases outside the gene matches. This CDR3 spans 15 amino acids. CDR1 is MDHEN, CDR2 SYDVKM, per germline. CDR3 nucleotides: TGTGCCAGCAGTCCTCCAGGGACAGGGGCCTACGAGCAGTACTTC. This encodes CASSPPGTGAYEQYF.

The gene calls are TRBV5-8 and TRBJ2-5; unclear D gene. Trimming removed 0 bases at V and 2 bases at J, with 14 bases between. Germline CDR1 and CDR2: SGHTS and YDEGEE. This CDR3 has 16 residues. The CDR3, as DNA: TGTGCCAGCAGCTTGGGCAGACATTCTCTACAAGAGACCCAGTACTTC. It encodes CASSLGRHSLQETQYF.

The CDR3 protein is CAISDGSATGELFF. The CDR3 nucleotides read TGTGCCATCAGTGACGGGAGCGCCACCGGGGAGCTGTTTTTT. The chain uses TRBV10-3 and TRBJ2-2; tentatively, D is TRBD2 (6 bases). The CDR3 runs 14 residues. V lost 3 bases, J lost 4 bases, and 9 bases lay in between. Germline CDR1 is ENHRY and CDR2 is SYGVKD.

This clone was detected only a few times. Other nucleotide sequences from this sample produce the same CDR3. The genes are TRBV5-1 and TRBJ1-4; tentatively, D is TRBD1 (6 bases). The V gene's germline CDR1 is SGHRS and CDR2 YFSETQ. Deletions cut 0 bases from V and 0 bases from J, with 9 bases between. The CDR3 totals 16 residues. CDR3 bases: TGCGCCAGCAGCTTGGGGGGGCAGGCAACTAATGAAAAACTGTTTTTT. Translation: CASSLGGQATNEKLFF.

This clone appeared many times. The chain couples TRBV30 to TRBJ2-5; D remains unclear. The V end was cut by 4 bases, the J end by 2 bases, with 11 bases between. Germline V gives CDR1 GTSNPN, CDR2 SVGIG (reference sequence). The CDR3 is 13 residues long. CDR3 in DNA: TGTGCCTGGAACCAAGGAAGGCAAGAGACCCAGTACTTC. Its translation: CAWNQGRQETQYF.

Remarks on this clone: With a far larger clone one base away, a read error is the likely cause. The chain uses TRBV7-3 and TRBJ1-1; D is unclear. The CDR3 is 13 residues long. The V end lost 4 bases, the J end lost 4 bases, and 10 bases lay between the germline ends. In germline, CDR1 is SGHTA, CDR2 FQGTGA. CDR3 in DNA: TGTGCCAGCAGCTCGCCCTACGGCACTGAAGCTTTCTTT. Its translation: CASSSPYGTEAFF.

This CDR3 reads CAISPTSGRTYNEQFF. The DNA for the CDR3 is TGTGCCATCAGCCCGACTAGCGGGAGGACTTACAATGAGCAGTTCTTC. The chain combines TRBV10-3 with TRBJ2-1, with TRBD2 matching 13 bases. J was trimmed by 4 bases and V by 6 bases; bases with no gene match: 6. Germline values: CDR1 ENHRY, CDR2 SYGVKD. This CDR3 contains 16 residues.

This clone was observed many times. The same CDR3 also results from other DNA sequences found in this sample. The chain uses TRBV4-3 and TRBJ2-1; tentative D call: TRBD2 (5 bases). The CDR3 length is 12 residues. CDR1 LGHNA and CDR2 YSLEER come from the germline V gene. Deletions cut 5 bases from V and 5 bases from J, with 7 bases between. The CDR3 region is CASSDGNNEQFF. The CDR3 DNA reads TGCGCCAGCAGCGACGGGAACAATGAGCAGTTCTTC.

The V gene is TRBV9, the J gene TRBJ2-7; TRBD2 agrees at 9 bases. Trimming took 4 bases from V and 0 from J; bases not matched to a gene: 2. CDR1 is SGDLS and CDR2 is YYNGEE in the germline V gene. CDR3 size: 14 residues. This CDR3 is CASSSGRSSYEQYF. CDR3 coding DNA: TGTGCCAGCAGCAGCGGGAGGAGCTCCTACGAGCAGTACTTC.

Worth noting for this clone: This probably arose from a read error, given a far larger clone one base away. The CDR3 is CSAESAGLQDTQYF. DNA for the CDR3: TGCAGCGCTGAATCTGCGGGACTACAAGATACGCAGTATTTT. The rearrangement links TRBV29-1 to TRBJ2-3; TRBD2 agrees at 7 bases. CDR1 is SQVTM and CDR2 is ANQGSEA in the germline V gene. This CDR3 is built from 14 residues.